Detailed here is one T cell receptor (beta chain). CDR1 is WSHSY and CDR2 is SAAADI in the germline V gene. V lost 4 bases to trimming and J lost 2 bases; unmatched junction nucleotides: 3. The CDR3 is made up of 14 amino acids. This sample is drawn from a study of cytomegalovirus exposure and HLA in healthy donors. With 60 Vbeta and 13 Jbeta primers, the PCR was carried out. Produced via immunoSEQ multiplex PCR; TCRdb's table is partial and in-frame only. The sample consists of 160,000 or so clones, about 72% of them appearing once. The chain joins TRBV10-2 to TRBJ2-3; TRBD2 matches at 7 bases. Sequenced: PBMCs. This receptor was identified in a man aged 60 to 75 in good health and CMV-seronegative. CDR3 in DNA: TGCGCCAGCAGTGTCGGGACTACCACAGATACGCAGTATTTT. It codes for CASSVGTTTDTQYF.